This TCR beta chain was found in a study of early T cells in non-severe SARS-CoV-2 infection (dated by TCRdb to 2020 to 2023). About the investigation overall: Because TCR sequencing relied on bulk RNA taken from unsorted whole blood, pairing of alpha and beta chains was not possible. Paper-wide results and their limitations: VDJdb matching was skewed toward anti-spike CD8 responses and likely underestimated virus-specific expansions by missing private and CD4 specificities.

Per the germline V gene, MNHEY is the CDR1 and SVGAGI is the CDR2. Measured from the cysteine to the phenylalanine, the CDR3 is 14 residues long. Of the read, only the CDR3 DNA is kept; its 42 bases are in frame from base 1. Unmatched junction bases come to 7, with V trimmed by 6 bases and J by 8 bases. About this clonotype: Its target antigen remains unknown. No per-base quality is available; no much larger clone lies one base away.

This was a case-control study nested in a cohort of healthcare workers in London, UK, who had nasopharyngeal swab PCR tests and blood samples taken every week. Healthcare workers were recruited between 23 and 31 March 2020, during the week of the UK lockdown, and were followed weekly for up to about 15 weeks. Library preparation used 5' RACE. Sequencing instrument: NextSeq 500. The TCR library protocol attached unique molecular identifiers to individual cDNA molecules to correct for sequencing error and PCR bias. Sequencing covered both TCR alpha and beta chains, and within each sample the abundances of alpha and beta sequences were tightly co-correlated. On the study's bioinformatics: Decombinator V4 was used to annotate the V gene, J gene and CDR3 of the TCR sequences. Expanded TCRs were defined as changing significantly between any two time points under a Poisson model with p below 0.0001. TCR abundances were normalised to the total number of TCRs sequenced in each sample and reported as counts per million. TRAV1-2 paired with TRAJ12, TRAJ20 or TRAJ33 defined MAIT TCRs, while TRAV10 paired with TRAJ18 defined iNKT TCRs. A search of VDJdb, accessed on 1 November 2021, was run for TCRs annotated to CMV, EBV and SARS-CoV-2, with TCRs annotated for multiple antigens excluded. TCRdb applied fastp at Q25 and MiXCR to the public reads, then kept only in-frame beta chains. Every entry covers one CDR3 protein and lists the most common genes and DNA from its rows. The V and J calls and clone size are TCRdb's, not the authors'. The sample yields around 75,000 distinct CDR3 sequences; 9.5% were counted once. The ten largest clones capture around 5.5% of the sample.

The sequenced sample consisted of whole blood. The sequence derives from an adult who was a healthcare worker with PCR-confirmed SARS-CoV-2 infection or an uninfected control (not recorded which). The sequence links TRBV6-5 to TRBJ2-1, and TRBD2 aligns with 10 junction nucleotides. The CDR3 loop reads CASSPEREGDEQFF. Here is the DNA: TGTGCCAGCAGCCCTGAGCGGGAGGGGGATGAGCAGTTCTTC.